Included here is one TCR beta chain sequence, with context. Assay used: immunoSEQ multiplex PCR; TCRdb lists only in-frame clones, some missing. The data hold about 160,000 clones, with over 80% observed a single time. Germline V gene sequence: CDR1 LNHNV, CDR2 YYDKDF (reference sequence). The V end was cut by 6 bases, the J end by 1 base, with 6 bases between. There are 13 residues in the CDR3. This sample stems from a study of blood T cell repertoires in COVID-19. Study-level background: PBMCs, B-cell-depleted T cells, or T cells provided the cDNA or gDNA that made up the material.

The receptor's source is a woman aged 50 to 65 who had recovered from COVID-19. The chain links TRBV15 to TRBJ2-2, with unresolved D. Material: PBMCs or T cells enriched from blood (not recorded which). Here the CDR3 reads CATSNGNTGELFF. The DNA of the CDR3 is TGTGCCACCAGTAACGGGAACACCGGGGAGCTGTTTTTT.